This TCR beta chain was observed in a study of OX40 agonist ivuxolimab in advanced cancers. Some background on the complete study: Ivuxolimab was a fully human IgG2 agonistic monoclonal antibody targeting the costimulatory receptor OX40 (CD134). Prior anti-PD-1, anti-PD-L1 or anti-CTLA-4 therapy was permitted, and checkpoint inhibitors had been received by about two fifths of dose-escalation patients. A male proportion of approximately 83% and a mean age of approximately 61 years, ranging from roughly 20 to 80, were recorded for the dose-escalation cohort. Partial responses were achieved by three dose-escalation patients, of whom one had hepatocellular carcinoma and two had cutaneous melanoma. The paper covers the monotherapy dose-escalation part of the phase I ivuxolimab trial, which included N ≈ 57 patients. Intravenous ivuxolimab was administered to patients every 2 weeks at six dose levels: 0.01, 0.1, 0.3, 1.5, 3 and 10 mg/kg. Of the approximately 53 patients in dose escalation, about 19 had hepatocellular carcinoma, around 15 had melanoma, 9 had renal cell carcinoma and 9 had head and neck cancer. The point of sequencing TCRbeta in the periphery was to test whether ivuxolimab changed TCR sequence diversity and drove clonal T-cell expansion.

On this clone: The antigen it binds to is not known. No much larger clonotype is one base removed from it; base qualities were not supplied.

For sequencing of the TCRbeta CDR3 region, genomic DNA was extracted from the sorted cells. TCRbeta CDR3 regions were sequenced using the immunoSEQ Assay. TCRdb holds this immuneACCESS table with in-frame rearrangements only. Some clones are missing; in checked studies, unresolved V genes explain under half, and the rest has no known cause. Recorded for this sample are 55,000 to 65,000 clones; 70% to 90% of them occurred a single time. The ten largest clones capture roughly 0.5% of the sample. Patients with a history of autoimmune disease or receiving systemic immunosuppression were excluded from the trial. Peripheral blood for TCR sequencing was collected from all dose cohorts at baseline, on cycle 4 day 1, and on cycle 7 day 1. The samples were drawn from a first-in-human, open-label, multicenter phase I dose-escalation trial of ivuxolimab. Adults with locally advanced or metastatic melanoma, renal cell, hepatocellular, or head and neck squamous cell carcinoma were enrolled in the trial. Before TCR sequencing, CD4+ T cells and CD8+ T cells from peripheral blood were sorted into separate populations.

General conclusions and limits of the study: In the 0.1-3.0 mg/kg groups, partial responders had among the lowest normalized peripheral clonal expansion, particularly in CD8+ T cells. On average, CD8+ T cells showed more expanded clones than CD4+ T cells after ivuxolimab. At doses of 0.1 to 3.0 mg/kg, clonal expansion of both CD4+ and CD8+ T cells in blood was seen between baseline and week 6. Antigen specificity was not determined for the clonally expanded peripheral T cells. Low levels of normalized T-cell clonal expansion were also seen in some patients who did not respond.

From cysteine to phenylalanine, the CDR3 is 16 amino acids long. Just CDR3 DNA is preserved here, 48 bases in frame from base 1. Relative to germline, V is 0 bases shorter and J is 6 bases shorter, with 19 bases between their ends. The germline V gene (reference sequence) sets CDR1 to SGHNT and CDR2 to YYREEE. The clonotype comes from an adult with an advanced solid tumor such as melanoma, head and neck, liver or kidney cancer. The chain is made from TRBV5-4 and TRBJ2-7; the D segment might be TRBD1 or TRBD2, since each matches 6 bases. Sequenced here: CD4+ or CD8+ T cells sorted from blood, sampled in a trial of the OX40 agonist ivuxolimab. The sequence in DNA is TGTGCCAGCAGCTTGGGGCGGGACATCTCAAGAGGCGAGCAGTACTTC. Translated, this is CASSLGRDISRGEQYF.